The 10 T cell receptor beta chains given below trace back to one sample, sequenced in a study of shared clonotypes between healthy human individuals. Naive CD8 populations comprised CD45RO-negative cells positively selected for CCR7, excluding terminally differentiated effector memory CD45RA+ cells. Using immunoSEQ multiplex PCR, the repertoire was profiled, and TCRdb retains in-frame clones only, with some absent. The data contain some 2,000,000 clones, roughly 94% of them singletons. The sequencing sample was made of naive CD8+ T cells sorted from blood. Receptors originate from a man younger than 35 in good health.

This clone appeared a few times. The same CDR3 is also encoded by other DNA sequences in this sample. The chain combines TRBV7-9 with TRBJ2-1; 8 positions match TRBD2. Trimming cost V 1 base and J 2 bases; bases outside gene matches: 1. There are 15 residues in the CDR3. CDR1 is SEHNR and CDR2 is FQNEAQ in the germline V gene (reference sequence). This CDR3 reads CASSLVLAAYNEQFF. As DNA, the CDR3 is TGTGCCAGCAGCTTAGTACTAGCGGCCTACAATGAGCAGTTCTTC. The variable domain in full, completed from reference TRBV7-9 and TRBJ2-1, reads DTGVSQNPRHKITKRGQNVTFRCDPISEHNRLYWYRQTLGQGPEFLTYFQNEAQLEKSRLLSDRFSAERPKGSFSTLEIQRTEQGDSAMYLCASSLVLAAYNEQFFGPGTRLTVL.

The rearrangement links TRBV4-1 to TRBJ2-7, with 10 bases that match TRBD2. Germline-derived CDR1 and CDR2 are MGHRA and YSYEKL. With V trimmed by 1 base and J by 5 bases, 11 bases remained unmatched. The CDR3 is 17 amino acids. The CDR3 region has the DNA TGCGCCAGCAGCCAAGTTGAAGCGGGAGGGCCGGGGAACGAGCAGTACTTC. It encodes CASSQVEAGGPGNEQYF.

In DNA, the CDR3 is TGCGCCAGCAGCTTGAATGTGGGGGCCTCGGACACTGAAGCTTTCTTT. Protein product: CASSLNVGASDTEAFF. This chain connects TRBV5-1 to TRBJ1-1; a weak D match, TRBD1 (6 bases). The V end was cut by 1 base, the J end by 3 bases, with 16 bases between. This CDR3 is built from 16 residues. The germline gives CDR1 SGHRS, CDR2 YFSETQ.

The chain is built from TRBV19 and TRBJ1-1, with 10 bases that match TRBD1. CDR3 length: 15 amino acids. Trimming removed 5 bases from V and 0 bases from J; junction bases left unmatched: 3. In germline, CDR1 is LNHDA, CDR2 SQIVND (reference sequence). This chain's CDR3 is CASSVGQGMNTEAFF. Written as DNA, the CDR3 is TGTGCCAGTAGTGTGGGACAGGGGATGAACACTGAAGCTTTCTTT.

The V gene is TRBV6-6, the J gene TRBJ2-1; 7 bases align to TRBD2. J lost 5 bases, V lost 4 bases, and 5 bases had no gene match. Germline values: CDR1 MNHNY, CDR2 SVGAGI (reference sequence). CDR3 size: 14 residues. CDR3 bases: TGTGCCAGCAGTTTTATGGCGGGGGACAATGAGCAGTTCTTC. Amino acid sequence: CASSFMAGDNEQFF.

The genes are TRBV4-1 and TRBJ2-7, with TRBD1 as a possible D gene (6 bases). Germline loops: CDR1 MGHRA, CDR2 YSYEKL. This CDR3 is built from 15 residues. V dropped 0 bases and J dropped 3 bases, with 12 bases sitting between them. Here the CDR3 reads CASSQDWTEYYEQYF. In DNA form, the CDR3 reads TGCGCCAGCAGCCAAGATTGGACAGAATACTACGAGCAGTACTTC.

The V and J genes are TRBV11-2 and TRBJ2-5; possible D gene TRBD1, 5 bases. V lost 5 bases and J lost 5, with 24 bases in between. Per the germline V gene, CDR1 is SGHAT and CDR2 is FQNNGV. This CDR3 has 17 residues. The CDR3 region is CASSEQGVRPHGETQYF. The DNA for the CDR3 is TGTGCCAGCAGCGAACAAGGGGTAAGGCCCCACGGTGAGACCCAGTACTTC. The full variable domain, rest sourced from reference TRBV11-2 and TRBJ2-5, is EAGVAQSPRYKIIEKRQSVAFWCNPISGHATLYWYQQILGQGPKLLIQFQNNGVVDDSQLPKDRFSAERLKGVDSTLKIQPAKLEDSAVYLCASSEQGVRPHGETQYFGPGTRLLVL.

The chain couples TRBV7-9 to TRBJ2-1; 7 nucleotides align to TRBD2. After removal of 6 bases from V and 6 bases from J, the junction contained 14 bases not matched to a gene. This CDR3 is built from 16 residues. Germline V gene data show CDR1 as SEHNR and CDR2 as FQNEAQ (reference sequence). The CDR3 bases are TGTGCCAGCAGTTCCCAACTCGCGGGAGAGGGCAATGAGCAGTTCTTC. Residues: CASSSQLAGEGNEQFF.

The genes are TRBV10-3 and TRBJ2-2; 7 nucleotides agree with TRBD1. With V trimmed by 3 bases and J by 6 bases, 7 bases remained unmatched. Per germline, CDR1 ENHRY and CDR2 SYGVKD. This CDR3 comprises 15 residues. The CDR3 spells CAISDPTGNPGELFF. In nucleotides, the CDR3 is TGTGCCATCAGTGATCCGACAGGGAATCCCGGGGAGCTGTTTTTT.

V gene TRBV10-1 combines with J gene TRBJ2-3; D might be TRBD1 or TRBD2, each matching 5 bases. The CDR3 runs to 15 residues. Germline V CDR1 and CDR2: WNHNN, SYGVQD (reference sequence). The V and J ends lost 0 bases and 2 bases respectively, with 9 bases between them. CDR3 nucleotide sequence: TGCGCCAGCAGTGAGTCGGGACCTCCCACAGATACGCAGTATTTT. Protein sequence: CASSESGPPTDTQYF.